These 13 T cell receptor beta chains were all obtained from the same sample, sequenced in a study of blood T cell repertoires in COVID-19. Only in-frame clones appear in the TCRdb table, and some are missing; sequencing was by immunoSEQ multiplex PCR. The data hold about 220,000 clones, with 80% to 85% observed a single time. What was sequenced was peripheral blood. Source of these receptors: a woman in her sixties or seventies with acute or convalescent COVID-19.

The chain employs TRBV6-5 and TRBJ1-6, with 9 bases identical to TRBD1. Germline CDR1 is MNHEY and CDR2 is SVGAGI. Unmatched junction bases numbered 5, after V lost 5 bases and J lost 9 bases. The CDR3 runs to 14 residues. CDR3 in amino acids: CASSRGQGSSPLHF. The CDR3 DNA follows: TGTGCCAGCAGTAGGGGACAGGGATCTTCACCCCTCCACTTT.

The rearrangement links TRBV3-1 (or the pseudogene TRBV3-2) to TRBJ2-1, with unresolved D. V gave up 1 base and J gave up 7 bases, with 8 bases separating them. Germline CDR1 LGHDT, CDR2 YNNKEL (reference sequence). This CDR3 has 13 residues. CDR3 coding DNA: TGTGCCAGCAGCCAAGGGAGTCAGAATGAGCAGTTCTTC. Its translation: CASSQGSQNEQFF.

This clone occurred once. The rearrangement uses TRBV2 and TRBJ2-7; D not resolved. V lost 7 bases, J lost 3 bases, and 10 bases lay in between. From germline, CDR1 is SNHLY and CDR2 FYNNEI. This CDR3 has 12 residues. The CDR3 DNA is TGTGCCAGCACTGGAGATTACTACGAGCAGTACTTC. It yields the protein CASTGDYYEQYF.

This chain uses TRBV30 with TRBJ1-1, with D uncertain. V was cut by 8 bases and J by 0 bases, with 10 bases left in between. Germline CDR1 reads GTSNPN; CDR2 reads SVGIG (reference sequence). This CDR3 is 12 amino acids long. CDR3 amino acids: CAGLTLNTEAFF. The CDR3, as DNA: TGTGCCGGATTGACTCTGAACACTGAAGCTTTCTTT.

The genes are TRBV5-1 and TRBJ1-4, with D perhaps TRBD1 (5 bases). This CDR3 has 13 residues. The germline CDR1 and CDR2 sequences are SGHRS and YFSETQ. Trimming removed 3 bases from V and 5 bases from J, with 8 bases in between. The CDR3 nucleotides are TGCGCCAGCAGCTATCGACAGAATGAAAAACTGTTTTTT. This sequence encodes CASSYRQNEKLFF.

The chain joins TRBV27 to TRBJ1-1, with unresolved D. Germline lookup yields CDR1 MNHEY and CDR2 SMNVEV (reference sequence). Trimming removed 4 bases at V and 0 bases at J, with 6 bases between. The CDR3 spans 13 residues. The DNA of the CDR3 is TGTGCCAGCAGTTCGGGTCTGAACACTGAAGCTTTCTTT. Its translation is CASSSGLNTEAFF.

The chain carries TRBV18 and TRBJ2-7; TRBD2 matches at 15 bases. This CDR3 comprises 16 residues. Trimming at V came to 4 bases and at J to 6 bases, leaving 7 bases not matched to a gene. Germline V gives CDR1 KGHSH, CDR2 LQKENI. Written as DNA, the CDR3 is TGTGCCAGCTCACTCAACCCGGGACTAGCGGGGGGCGAGCAGTACTTC. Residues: CASSLNPGLAGGEQYF.

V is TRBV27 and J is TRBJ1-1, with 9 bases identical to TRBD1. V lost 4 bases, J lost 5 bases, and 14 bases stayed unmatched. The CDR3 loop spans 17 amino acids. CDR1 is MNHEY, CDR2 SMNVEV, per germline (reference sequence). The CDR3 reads CASSSHSTGQGMTEAFF. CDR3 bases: TGTGCCAGCAGTTCGCACTCCACGGGACAGGGTATGACTGAAGCTTTCTTT.

The CDR3 spells CASSPLQYNEQFF. CDR3 DNA sequence: TGTGCCAGCTCACCACTACAGTACAATGAGCAGTTCTTC. V usage is TRBV18 and J usage is TRBJ2-1, with unresolved D. Germline-derived CDR1 and CDR2 are KGHSH and LQKENI. Trimming left V 1 base short and J 4 bases short, with 5 bases between. The CDR3 runs 13 residues.

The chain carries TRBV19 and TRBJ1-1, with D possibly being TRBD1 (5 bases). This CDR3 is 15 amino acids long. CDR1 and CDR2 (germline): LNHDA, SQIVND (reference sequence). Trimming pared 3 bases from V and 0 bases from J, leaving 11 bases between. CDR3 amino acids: CASSIGGSVNTEAFF. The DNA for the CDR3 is TGTGCCAGTAGTATTGGGGGGTCGGTGAACACTGAAGCTTTCTTT.

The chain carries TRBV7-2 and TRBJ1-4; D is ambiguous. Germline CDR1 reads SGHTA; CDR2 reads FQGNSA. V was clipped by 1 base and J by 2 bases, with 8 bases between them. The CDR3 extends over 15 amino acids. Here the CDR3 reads CASSLGRLTNEKLFF. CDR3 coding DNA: TGTGCCAGCAGCTTAGGTCGTCTCACTAATGAAAAACTGTTTTTT.

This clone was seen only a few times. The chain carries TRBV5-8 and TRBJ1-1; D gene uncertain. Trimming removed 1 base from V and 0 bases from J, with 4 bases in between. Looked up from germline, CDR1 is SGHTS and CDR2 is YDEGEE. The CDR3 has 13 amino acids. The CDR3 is CASSLSVNTEAFF. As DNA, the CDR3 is TGTGCCAGCAGCTTGTCAGTGAACACTGAAGCTTTCTTT.

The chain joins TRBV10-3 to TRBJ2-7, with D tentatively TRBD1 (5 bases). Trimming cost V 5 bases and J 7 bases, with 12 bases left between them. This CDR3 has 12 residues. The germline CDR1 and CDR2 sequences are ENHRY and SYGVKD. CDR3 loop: CAISSQGEEQYF. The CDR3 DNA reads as TGTGCCATCAGTAGTCAGGGTGAGGAGCAGTACTTC.